The text below deals with one T cell receptor (beta chain). In the authors' methods: Reference gene primers were amplified, and this amplification served to estimate nucleated cell counts. Assay: immunoSEQ multiplex PCR; the TCRdb copy retains only in-frame clones and omits some. From that table come the V and J calls and clone size; the DNA was used to work out D and trimming. The sample holds approximately 49,000 clones, 82% seen once. The entry originates in a study of blood T cell repertoires in COVID-19. Study in general: T cells, B-cell-depleted T cells, or PBMCs provided the cDNA or gDNA that served as material.

Germline V gene sequence: CDR1 LNHDA, CDR2 SQIVND (reference sequence). Trimming shortened V by 6 bases and J by 3 bases, and 9 bases separated the two germline ends. The CDR3 sequence is 14 residues long. The source material was peripheral blood. The chain is built from TRBV19 and TRBJ2-6; perhaps TRBD2 as D (6 bases). This sequence originates from a human donor with acute or convalescent COVID-19. The donor label of this sample is uncertain. Here the CDR3 DNA reads TGTGCCAGTAGGAGGAGGGATGGGGCCAACGTCCTGACTTTC. It yields the protein CASRRRDGANVLTF.